This TCR beta chain was captured in a study of T-cell reconstitution after alpha-beta-depleted transplantation in children. Germline V lookup: CDR1 DFQATT, CDR2 SNEGSKA (reference sequence). V was pared by 8 bases and J by 2 bases, with 16 bases between. The CDR3 runs to 13 residues. Unique molecular identifiers were used to barcode this TCRbeta library. MiXCR, run by TCRdb on the PCR reads, gives a single entry per CDR3 protein. The sample has approximately 500,000 distinct CDR3 sequences; approximately 10% are singletons. In this sample, this clonotype turned up many times. No antigen is known for it. Study conclusions and caveats: Most T-cell counts and diversity one year after the transplant came from T cells that were newly produced. Recipient T cells and thymic progenitors that survived were the source of the high TCRbeta diversity seen at day 60 in some patients.

The starting material was PBMCs, obtained before TCRalphabeta/CD19-depleted stem cell transplant. This sequence joins TRBV20-1 and TRBJ2-7; D remains ambiguous. The sequence came from a child aged 2-15 years with inherited bone marrow failure, due to receive a stem cell transplant. In DNA, the CDR3 is TGCAGTACACCTATAGGGCGGACCTACGAGCAGTACTTC. This sequence encodes CSTPIGRTYEQYF.